In this sample, the clone carrying this T cell receptor beta chain turned up many times. Individuals with ophthalmopathy presented a Clinical Activity Score of at least 3, a NOSPECS grade of at least 4 and a duration under 3 months. Roughly 10 ml of fresh peripheral blood supplied the PBMCs. This sample stems from a study of T cells in Graves' hyperthyroidism and ophthalmopathy. This CDR3 contains 15 residues. Trimming cost V 5 bases and J 3 bases; bases outside gene matches: 8. Germline values: CDR1 KGHSH, CDR2 LQKENI. RNA transcripts provided the source from which TCR beta CDR3 regions were amplified. RT-PCR in the first round (using the HTBI primer set) targeted the TCR CDR3. In TCRdb, the multiplex PCR reads were re-called with MiXCR into one record per CDR3 protein. The data contain around 300,000 distinct CDR3 sequences, 12% to 15% of them singletons.

The chain couples TRBV18 to TRBJ1-1; 8 bases are shared with TRBD1. The sequencing input was blood. The TCR was taken from a woman aged 40 to 49 with Graves' ophthalmopathy. The CDR3 loop is CASSKTGVRDTEAFF. The CDR3 nucleotides are TGTGCCAGCTCAAAGACAGGGGTAAGGGACACTGAAGCTTTCTTT.